This T cell receptor (beta chain) originates from a study of blood T cell repertoires in COVID-19. Study as a whole: Specimens from acute and convalescent COVID-19 originated in the United States, Italy and Spain. From T cells, B-cell-depleted T cells, or PBMCs came the material, which was cDNA or gDNA.

Under the authors' procedure: It was from reference gene primer amplification that nucleated cell counts were estimated. The table came from immunoSEQ multiplex PCR; TCRdb's copy has only in-frame clones and leaves some out. That table gives V, J and clone size, and the DNA gave D and trimming. Of 75,000 to 95,000 clones detected, nearly 90% appear once; the ten largest clones hold around 3%. From germline, CDR1 is KGHDR and CDR2 SFDVKD. With 4 bases removed from V and 7 bases from J, the gap between germline ends came to 10 bases. The CDR3 runs to 12 residues. The source material was peripheral blood. The clonotype originates from a woman older than 75 with acute or convalescent COVID-19. The chain carries TRBV24-1 and TRBJ2-7; no definite D call. The CDR3 coding sequence is TGTGCCACCAGTGACATGGCCGGGGAGCAGTACTTC. Its protein is CATSDMAGEQYF.